This T cell receptor beta chain derives from a study of T cells in Graves' hyperthyroidism and ophthalmopathy. Study-level findings and limits: A median 6.5 months before onset, the model predicted ophthalmopathy.

Remarks on this clonotype: Antigen specificity is unknown.

Germline CDR1 reads MDHEN; CDR2 reads SYDVKM. Trimming cost V 4 bases and J 0 bases, with 13 bases left between them. The CDR3 sequence is 16 residues long. There were TCR beta CDR3 regions amplified from RNA transcripts. First-round RT-PCR targeting the TCR CDR3 was performed with the HTBI primer set. TCRdb ran MiXCR on the multiplex PCR reads and lists one entry per CDR3 protein. The table shows around 400,000 distinct CDR3 sequences, with 12% to 15% occurring only once. This clonotype originated in a woman aged 55-69 years with Graves' ophthalmopathy. The sequenced material came from blood. V usage is TRBV28 and J usage is TRBJ2-1; D perhaps matches TRBD2 (6 bases). For the CDR3, the DNA is TGTGCCAGCAGTTCCCGGGTAGCGGCCTCCTACAATGAGCAGTTCTTC. This encodes CASSSRVAASYNEQFF.